This T cell receptor beta chain originates from a study of T cell repertoires in cytomegalovirus infection. In this sample, this clonotype turned up many times. Its antigen remains unknown. CDR1 is SGHNT and CDR2 is YYREEE in the germline V gene (reference sequence). The V and J ends lost 0 bases and 5 bases respectively, with 11 bases between them. CDR3 size: 14 residues. TCRdb ran MiXCR on the reads and lists one entry per CDR3 protein. The sample includes more than 150,000 distinct CDR3 sequences, about 20% of them seen just once. Study-wide findings and caveats: The ex vivo response was dominated by HLA-C-restricted CMV-specific TCR beta clonotypes.

The origin of this receptor is a human donor in good health (CMV status not recorded). Some clones in this sample may be carry-over from other donors' samples. The chain uses TRBV5-4 and TRBJ2-5; maybe TRBD1 (6 bases). Sequencing input: PBMCs. The CDR3, as DNA: TGTGCCAGCAGCTTGGCAGGGGTTGTTGAGACCCAGTACTTC. The encoded protein is CASSLAGVVETQYF.